This TCR beta chain emerged from a study of vaccination and CD4 T cells after COVID-19. With regard to this clonotype: The antigen remains undetermined.

The Oncomine TCR Beta short-read assay generated sequence data from the DNA of cultured CD4+ T cells. TCRdb redid the calling of the PCR reads with MiXCR, one entry per CDR3 protein. The sample holds over 10,000 distinct CDR3 sequences, 45% to 70% seen once. Treatment denoted: roughly ten-day PBMC culture with coronavirus spike peptide pools or control peptides (ViraFEST assay). The V end was cut by 3 bases, the J end by 6 bases, with 11 bases between. The CDR3 runs to 13 residues. The receptor's source is a human donor who had recovered from COVID-19. The rearrangement joins TRBV12-3 or TRBV12-4 to TRBJ1-2; possible D gene TRBD1, 5 bases. The specimen sequenced was CD4+ T cells from blood, cultured in vitro. CDR3: CASSFAGTDGYTF. CDR3 sequence (DNA): TGTGCCAGCAGTTTCGCAGGGACGGATGGCTACACCTTC.